The 11 T cell receptor beta chains given below trace back to one sample, sequenced in a study of T cells in Graves' hyperthyroidism and ophthalmopathy. Amplification targeted TCR beta CDR3 regions from RNA transcripts. The HTBI set primed first-round TCR CDR3 RT-PCR. A single record per CDR3 protein comes from TCRdb applying MiXCR to the multiplex PCR reads. There are under 750,000 distinct CDR3 sequences in the sample; 18% occur only once, and approximately 15% lies in the top ten. Input material: blood. The receptors were sampled from a woman between 45 and 65 years old with Graves' hyperthyroidism that later progressed to Graves' ophthalmopathy.

This clonotype was counted only a few times. This chain connects TRBV10-3 to TRBJ2-1, with 7 bases identical to TRBD2. The germline gives CDR1 ENHRY, CDR2 SYGVKD. The CDR3 is made up of 14 amino acids. Losses at the gene ends were 3 bases for V and 3 bases for J; bases not matched to a gene: 2. CDR3 coding DNA: TGTGCCATCAGTGACGGGGGGATCTACAATGAGCAGTTCTTC. It is translated as CAISDGGIYNEQFF.

This clonotype was seen repeatedly, ten times or more. The rearrangement uses TRBV13 and TRBJ1-1; D perhaps matches TRBD1 (5 bases). The germline gives CDR1 PRHDT, CDR2 FYEKMQ (reference sequence). This CDR3 contains 12 residues. Between the trimmed V and J ends, which lost 8 bases and 5 bases, there was a span of 12 bases. The CDR3 protein is CASETAGTEAFF. CDR3 coding DNA: TGTGCCAGCGAAACAGCAGGGACTGAAGCTTTCTTT.

The CDR3 bases are TGTGCCAGCAGCGAAGCGGCAGGGCGGATTGAAGCTTTCTTT. It is translated as CASSEAAGRIEAFF. The chain employs TRBV3-1 and TRBJ1-1; TRBD1 is a possible D gene (5 bases). CDR1 and CDR2 from the germline V gene are LGHDT and YNNKEL (reference sequence). There are 14 residues in the CDR3. The V gene lost 5 bases and the J gene lost 7 bases, with 17 bases spanning the gap.

This clonotype was counted many times. The chain has TRBV12-3 or TRBV12-4 and TRBJ1-2; a weak D match, TRBD1 (5 bases). The CDR3 is 14 residues long. The germline V and J ends were trimmed by 7 bases and 4 bases, with 16 bases remaining between them. CDR3 nucleotides: TGTGCCAGCACTATGGGACTGATCACCTATGGCTACACCTTC. The encoded protein is CASTMGLITYGYTF.

This clonotype was detected a few times. The CDR3 region is CASSHREDRVIGPQHF. DNA for the CDR3: TGCGCCAGCAGCCACAGAGAAGACAGGGTTATAGGGCCCCAGCATTTT. V gene TRBV4-1 combines with J gene TRBJ1-5; 7 nucleotides agree with TRBD1. J lost 9 bases, V lost 3 bases, and 14 bases had no gene match. Germline CDR1 is MGHRA and CDR2 is YSYEKL. The CDR3 is 16 amino acids.

The chain joins TRBV20-1 to TRBJ1-2; TRBD1 is a possible D gene (5 bases). The V end lost 0 bases, the J end lost 1 base, and 15 bases lay between the germline ends. Germline V lookup: CDR1 DFQATT, CDR2 SNEGSKA (reference sequence). This CDR3 spans 16 amino acids. CDR3 loop: CSARDIGTEVNYGYTF. CDR3 DNA: TGCAGTGCTAGAGATATTGGGACGGAGGTTAACTATGGCTACACCTTC.

The CDR3 coding sequence is TGCGCCAGCAGCCCTACGGCGGGCTTCAGCAATCAGCCCCAGCATTTT. This translates into CASSPTAGFSNQPQHF. The J gene is TRBJ1-5, the V gene TRBV5-1, with D hard to call. V was pared by 4 bases and J by 1 base, with 15 bases between. This CDR3 has 16 amino acids. The germline V gene encodes CDR1 SGHRS and CDR2 YFSETQ.

The gene calls are TRBV6-2 or TRBV6-3 and TRBJ2-2, with a weak D call TRBD1 (5 bases). The CDR3 is made up of 14 amino acids. V lost 6 bases to trimming and J lost 3 bases, with 11 bases between them. The germline gives CDR1 MNHEY, CDR2 SVGEGT. In DNA form, the CDR3 reads TGTGCCAGCAGAATTGTCAGGGACACCGGGGAGCTGTTTTTT. Protein: CASRIVRDTGELFF.

The chain is built from TRBV15 and TRBJ1-3, with 8 positions matching TRBD1. In germline, CDR1 is LNHNV, CDR2 YYDKDF (reference sequence). V gave up 0 bases and J gave up 9 bases; unmatched junction bases: 4. This CDR3 contains 14 residues. Here the CDR3 DNA reads TGTGCCACCAGCAGAGATGGACAGGGAGCCACCATATATTTT. Protein: CATSRDGQGATIYF.

This clonotype has ten or more counts. The rearrangement uses TRBV5-1 and TRBJ2-1; unclear D gene. The V end was cut by 0 bases, the J end by 5 bases, with 12 bases between. Germline values: CDR1 SGHRS, CDR2 YFSETQ. The CDR3 is 15 amino acids. The CDR3 region has the DNA TGCGCCAGCAGCTTGGTGGGAATACCTAACAATGAGCAGTTCTTC. It yields the protein CASSLVGIPNNEQFF.

This clonotype has at least ten counts. The chain joins TRBV6-1 to TRBJ1-2; TRBD1 aligns across 9 bases. J was trimmed by 10 bases and V by 6 bases; bases with no gene match: 9. Looked up from germline, CDR1 is MNHNS and CDR2 is SASEGT. CDR3 length equals 13 residues. CDR3 region: CASSTGTGSDYTF. DNA of the CDR3: TGTGCCAGCAGCACCGGGACAGGGTCCGACTACACCTTC.